This T cell receptor beta chain came from a study of blood T cell repertoires in COVID-19. Across the study: Samples came from the United States, Italy and Spain, spanning acute and convalescent COVID-19. T cells, B-cell-depleted T cells, or PBMCs supplied cDNA or gDNA.

Sequencing was performed with immunoSEQ multiplex PCR; in TCRdb, only in-frame clones are kept and a portion is missing. The data contain roughly 150,000 clones, about 82% of them singletons. What the recovered Cohort 3 donors had was two negative PCRs, clearance, or symptom resolution. Germline V lookup: CDR1 SGHRS, CDR2 YFSETQ. Between the trimmed V and J ends, which lost 3 bases and 10 bases, there was a span of 19 bases. The CDR3 has 14 amino acids. The sample was PBMCs or T cells enriched from blood (not recorded which). This TCR came from a woman aged 40 to 50 who had recovered from COVID-19. The J gene is TRBJ2-5, the V gene TRBV5-1; D perhaps matches TRBD2 (5 bases). The CDR3 DNA is TGCGCCAGCAGCTCTGAGAGGACGGAGGTATTCCAGTACTTC. Protein product: CASSSERTEVFQYF.